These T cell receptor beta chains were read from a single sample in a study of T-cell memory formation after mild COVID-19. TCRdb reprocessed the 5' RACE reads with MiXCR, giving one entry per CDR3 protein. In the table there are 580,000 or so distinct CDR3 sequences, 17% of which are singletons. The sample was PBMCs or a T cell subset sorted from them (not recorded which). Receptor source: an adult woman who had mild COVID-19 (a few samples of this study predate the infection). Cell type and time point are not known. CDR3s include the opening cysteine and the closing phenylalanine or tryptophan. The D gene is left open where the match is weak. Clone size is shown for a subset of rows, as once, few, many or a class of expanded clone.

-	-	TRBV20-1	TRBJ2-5	TGCAGTGCAACGATCGGAGGGGGAGCGGAGACCCAGTACTTC	CSATIGGGAETQYF
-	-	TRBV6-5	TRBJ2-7	TGTGCCAGCAGCGACGGTCAGGGAAACTACGAGCAGTACTTC	CASSDGQGNYEQYF
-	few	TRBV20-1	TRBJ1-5	TGCAGTGCTAGAACCCCCCGGTCCGATTTGGCCCAGCATTTT	CSARTPRSDLAQHF
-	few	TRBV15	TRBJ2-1	TGTGCCACCACTACGGCTTACAATGAGCAGTTCTTC	CATTTAYNEQFF
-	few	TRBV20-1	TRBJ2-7	TGCAGTGCCGGGACAAACTCCTACGAGCAGTACTTC	CSAGTNSYEQYF
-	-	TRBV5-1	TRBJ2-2	TGCGCCAGCAGCCGATCATTACAGGGGGGGGCGAACACCGGGGAGCTGTTTTTT	CASSRSLQGGANTGELFF
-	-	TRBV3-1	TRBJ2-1	TGTGCCAGCAGCAGGGCGCATGAGCAGTTCTTC	CASSRAHEQFF
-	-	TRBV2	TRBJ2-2	TGTGCCAGCAGGAGTTCAGTAAACACCGGGGAGCTGTTTTTT	CASRSSVNTGELFF
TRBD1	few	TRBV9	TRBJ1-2	TGTGCCAGCAGCCCTGGACAGGGAGGGCTTGGCTACACCTTC	CASSPGQGGLGYTF
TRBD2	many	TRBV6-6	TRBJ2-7	TGTGCCAGCCGGGGGGGCCTGAGCTCCTACGAGCAGTACTTC	CASRGGLSSYEQYF
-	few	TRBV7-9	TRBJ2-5	TGTGCCAGCAGCCCAAGGTGGGGCAACCAAGAGACCCAGTACTTC	CASSPRWGNQETQYF
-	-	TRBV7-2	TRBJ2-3	TGTGCCAGCAGCTTAGAATCAGGGCGGGATACGCAGTATTTT	CASSLESGRDTQYF
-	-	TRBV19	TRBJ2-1	TGTGCCAGTAGTATTGTGGCCCCCTACAATGAGCAGTTCTTC	CASSIVAPYNEQFF
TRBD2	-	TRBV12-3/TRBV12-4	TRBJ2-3	TGTGCCAGCAGTTCCACTGCGGGAGGGCCAGATACGCAGTATTTT	CASSSTAGGPDTQYF
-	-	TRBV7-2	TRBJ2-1	TGTGCCAGAAGCTTAGCCGGAGGGTGGGGTGAGCAGTTCTTC	CARSLAGGWGEQFF
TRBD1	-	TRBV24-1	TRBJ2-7	TGTGCCACCAGTGAATCCGGGACAGGGGGTTACGAGCAGTACTTC	CATSESGTGGYEQYF
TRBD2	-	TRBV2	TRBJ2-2	TGTGCCAGCAGACTGACTAGCGGGAGTTCAACCGGGGAGCTGTTTTTT	CASRLTSGSSTGELFF
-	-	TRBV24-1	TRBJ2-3	TGTGCCACCAGTGACCCACCCCGGCAAGATACGCAGTATTTT	CATSDPPRQDTQYF
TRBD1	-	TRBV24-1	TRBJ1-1	TGTGCCACCAGTGATTCCCCCGGGACAGGGGATGACACTGAAGCTTTCTTT	CATSDSPGTGDDTEAFF
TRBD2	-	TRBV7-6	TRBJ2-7	TGTGCCAGCAGCCCCGGGACTAGCGGAGTAGCCCAGTACTTC	CASSPGTSGVAQYF
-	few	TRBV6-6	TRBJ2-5	TGTGCCAGCCGGTCAGGCAGGGGTCAAGAGACCCAGTACTTC	CASRSGRGQETQYF
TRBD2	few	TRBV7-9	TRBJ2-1	TGTGCCAGCAGCTTAGGTACGGGACTAGCGGGGAATGAGCAGTTCTTC	CASSLGTGLAGNEQFF
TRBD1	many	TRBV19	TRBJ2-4	TGTGCCAGTAGTCCATATCCCGGGACAGGGTTGCACATTCAGTACTTC	CASSPYPGTGLHIQYF
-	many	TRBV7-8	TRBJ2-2	TGTGCCAGCAGCTTAGCAAGGGGGATAAGGACCGGGGAGCTGTTTTTT	CASSLARGIRTGELFF
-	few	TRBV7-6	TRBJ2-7	TGTGCCAGCAGCTCCCGCTTGCACGAGCAGTACTTC	CASSSRLHEQYF
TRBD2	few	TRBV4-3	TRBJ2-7	TGCGCCAGCAGCCAAGATATAGCGGGGGCCTCCTACGAGCAGTACTTC	CASSQDIAGASYEQYF
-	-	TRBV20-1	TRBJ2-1	TGCAGTGCTAGATACGGGACCGCCTACAATGAGCAGTTCTTC	CSARYGTAYNEQFF
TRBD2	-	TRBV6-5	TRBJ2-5	TGTGCCAGCATGGGACTAGCGGGGGGAAGGAGAGAGACCCAGTACTTC	CASMGLAGGRRETQYF
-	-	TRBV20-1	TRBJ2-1	TGCAGTGCTAGAAGTGCGGGCATACAGTCCGAGCAGTTCTTC	CSARSAGIQSEQFF
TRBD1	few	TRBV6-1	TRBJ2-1	TGTGCCAGCAGTGACCTGACAGGGAATGAGCAGTTCTTC	CASSDLTGNEQFF
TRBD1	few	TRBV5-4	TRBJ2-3	TGTGCCAGCAGCGGGACAGGCAACCGGGATACGCAGTATTTT	CASSGTGNRDTQYF
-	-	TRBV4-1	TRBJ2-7	TGCGCCAGCAGCCACGGGGAAGGGGGACCCGAGCAGTACTTC	CASSHGEGGPEQYF
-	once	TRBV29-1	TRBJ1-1	TGCAGCGTTGGATGGGGAAGCACTGAAGCTTTCTTT	CSVGWGSTEAFF
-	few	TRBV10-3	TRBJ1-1	TGTGCCATGACAGCAGGGTCCATTAACACTGAAGCTTTCTTT	CAMTAGSINTEAFF
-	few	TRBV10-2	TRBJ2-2	TGCGCCAGCACCGGGTTTTGGGCCGGGGAGCTGTTTTTT	CASTGFWAGELFF
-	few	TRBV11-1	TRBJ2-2	TGTGCCAGCAGCTTAACGTCCAGCATATCCACCGGGGAGCTGTTTTTT	CASSLTSSISTGELFF
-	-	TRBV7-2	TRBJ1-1	TGTGCCAGCAGCCCCCTAGGCCCGATCCAGAACACTGAAGCTTTCTTT	CASSPLGPIQNTEAFF
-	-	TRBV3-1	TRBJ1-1	TGTGCCAGCAGCCACGGCCTGAACACTGAAGCTTTCTTT	CASSHGLNTEAFF
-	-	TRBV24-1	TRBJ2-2	TGTGCCACCAGTGATTTGCGATCGGACACCGGGGAGCTGTTTTTT	CATSDLRSDTGELFF
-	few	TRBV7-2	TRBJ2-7	TGTGCCAGCAGCTTGAGCTATAGCTCCTACGAGCAGTACTTC	CASSLSYSSYEQYF
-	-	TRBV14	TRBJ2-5	TGTGCCAGCAGCCAAGATGTGATCGGGGCAGGTCGGAAGGAGACCCAGTACTTC	CASSQDVIGAGRKETQYF
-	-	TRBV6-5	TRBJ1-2	TGTGCCAGCAGTTACGAGGGACTCTATGGCTACACCTTC	CASSYEGLYGYTF
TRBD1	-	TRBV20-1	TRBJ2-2	TGCAGTGCTCCGGGACAGCTTAACACCGGGGAGCTGTTTTTT	CSAPGQLNTGELFF
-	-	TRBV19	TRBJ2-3	TGTGCCAGTAGTATGGCTAGCGGCACAGATACGCAGTATTTT	CASSMASGTDTQYF
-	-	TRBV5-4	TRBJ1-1	TGTGCCAGCAGCACGGGGGGAGGGGCCCGAAGGATAGCGACGGGCGAAGCTTTCTTT	CASSTGGGARRIATGEAFF
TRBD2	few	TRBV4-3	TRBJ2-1	TGCGCCAGCAGCCACCAGCGGGAGGGTTACAATGAGCAGTTCTTC	CASSHQREGYNEQFF
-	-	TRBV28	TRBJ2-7	TGTGCCAGCAGTCGCAACAGGTACGAGCAGTACTTC	CASSRNRYEQYF
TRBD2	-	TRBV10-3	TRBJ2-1	TGTGCCATCAGTGACTCTCCGGGACTAGCGGGAGTCAATGAGCAGTTCTTC	CAISDSPGLAGVNEQFF
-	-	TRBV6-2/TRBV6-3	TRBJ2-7	TGTGCCAGCAGCCAAAGGGCAGCGGGTGGCCACTACTACGAGCAGTACTTC	CASSQRAAGGHYYEQYF
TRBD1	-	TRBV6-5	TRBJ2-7	TGTGCCAGCAGTTTTGCAGACAGGGGAGGCGAGCAGTACTTC	CASSFADRGGEQYF
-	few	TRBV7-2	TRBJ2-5	TGTGCCAGCAGCTCAAACAAAGAGACCCAGTACTTC	CASSSNKETQYF
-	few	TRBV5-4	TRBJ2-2	TGTGCCAGCAGCTTGCCCCTTGCGGTCACCGGGGAGCTGTTTTTT	CASSLPLAVTGELFF
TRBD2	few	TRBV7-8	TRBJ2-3	TGTGCCAGCAGCCCCGGACAAATTACTAGCGGGAGAGATACGCAGTATTTT	CASSPGQITSGRDTQYF